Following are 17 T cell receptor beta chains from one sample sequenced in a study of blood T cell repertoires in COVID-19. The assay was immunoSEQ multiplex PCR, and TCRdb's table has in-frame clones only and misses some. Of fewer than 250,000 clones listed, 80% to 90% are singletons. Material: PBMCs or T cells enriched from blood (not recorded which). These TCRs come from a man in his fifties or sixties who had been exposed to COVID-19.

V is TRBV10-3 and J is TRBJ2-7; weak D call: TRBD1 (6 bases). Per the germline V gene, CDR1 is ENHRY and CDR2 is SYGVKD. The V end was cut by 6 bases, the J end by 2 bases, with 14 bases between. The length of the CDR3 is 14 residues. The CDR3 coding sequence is TGTGCCATCAGAGTGCAGGGGAGCACCTACGAGCAGTACTTC. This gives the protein CAIRVQGSTYEQYF.

The CDR3 DNA reads TGTGCCACCAGTGACACTACAGGGGGAAAGGACTATGGCTACACCTTC. It specifies CATSDTTGGKDYGYTF. V usage is TRBV24-1 and J usage is TRBJ1-2, with TRBD1 identical over 8 bases. Germline assignment: CDR1 KGHDR and CDR2 SFDVKD. V lost 4 bases to trimming and J lost 3 bases; unmatched junction nucleotides: 9. The CDR3 consists of 16 residues.

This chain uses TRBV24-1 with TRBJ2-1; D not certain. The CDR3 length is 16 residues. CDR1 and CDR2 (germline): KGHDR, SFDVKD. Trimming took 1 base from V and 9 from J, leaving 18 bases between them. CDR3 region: CATSDFSRGLPSEQFF. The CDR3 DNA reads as TGTGCCACCAGTGATTTTAGTAGAGGATTACCCAGTGAGCAGTTCTTC.

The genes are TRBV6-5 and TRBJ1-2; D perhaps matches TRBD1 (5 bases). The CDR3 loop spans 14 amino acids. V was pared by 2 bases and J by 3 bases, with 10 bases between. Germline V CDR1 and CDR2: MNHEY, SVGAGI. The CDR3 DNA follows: TGTGCCAGCAGTTACGGGAGGGGTGACTATGGCTACACCTTC. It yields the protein CASSYGRGDYGYTF.

The CDR3 DNA is TGCAGCGTTGACGGGGGGGTAGATACGCAGTATTTT. This gives the protein CSVDGGVDTQYF. The rearrangement joins TRBV29-1 to TRBJ2-3, with 8 bases lining up with TRBD2. The V gene's germline CDR1 is SQVTM and CDR2 ANQGSEA. The CDR3 is made up of 12 amino acids. The V segment lost 3 bases and the J segment 5 bases; nucleotides outside the gene matches: 1.

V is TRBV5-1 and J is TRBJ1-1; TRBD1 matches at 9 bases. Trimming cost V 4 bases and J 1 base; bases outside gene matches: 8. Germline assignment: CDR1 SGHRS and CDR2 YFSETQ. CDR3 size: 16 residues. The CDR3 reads CASSLRTGVANTEAFF. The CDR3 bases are TGCGCCAGCAGCCTACGGACAGGGGTTGCGAACACTGAAGCTTTCTTT.

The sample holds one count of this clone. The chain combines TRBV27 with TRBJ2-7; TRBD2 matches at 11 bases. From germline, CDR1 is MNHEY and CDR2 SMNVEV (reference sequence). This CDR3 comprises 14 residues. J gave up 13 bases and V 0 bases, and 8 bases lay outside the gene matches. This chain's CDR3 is CASSLSTSGSSVYV. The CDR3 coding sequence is TGTGCCAGCAGTTTATCCACTAGCGGGAGTTCCGTATACGTC.

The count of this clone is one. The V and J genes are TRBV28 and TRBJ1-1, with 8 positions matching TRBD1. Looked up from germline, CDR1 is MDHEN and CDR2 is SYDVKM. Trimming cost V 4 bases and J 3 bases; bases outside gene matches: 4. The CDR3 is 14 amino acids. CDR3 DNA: TGTGCCAGCAGTTATACAGGGGGATACACTGAAGCTTTCTTT. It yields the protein CASSYTGGYTEAFF.

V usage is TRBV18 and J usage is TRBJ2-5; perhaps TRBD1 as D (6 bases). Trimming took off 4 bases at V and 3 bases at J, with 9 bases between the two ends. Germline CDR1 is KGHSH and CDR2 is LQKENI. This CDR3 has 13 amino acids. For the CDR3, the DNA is TGTGCCAGCTCACGAGGACAGAAAGAGACCCAGTACTTC. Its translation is CASSRGQKETQYF.

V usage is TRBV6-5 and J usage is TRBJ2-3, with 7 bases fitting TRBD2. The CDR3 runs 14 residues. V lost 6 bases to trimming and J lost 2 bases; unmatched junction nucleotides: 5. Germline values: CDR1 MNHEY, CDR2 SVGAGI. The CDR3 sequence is CASSNSGYTDTQYF. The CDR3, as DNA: TGTGCCAGCAGCAATAGCGGGTACACAGATACGCAGTATTTT.

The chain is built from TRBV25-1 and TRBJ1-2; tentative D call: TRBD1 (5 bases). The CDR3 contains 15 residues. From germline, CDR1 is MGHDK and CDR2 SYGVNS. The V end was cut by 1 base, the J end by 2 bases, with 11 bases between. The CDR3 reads CASSELREGNYGYTF. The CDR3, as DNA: TGTGCCAGCAGTGAATTGAGGGAGGGGAACTATGGCTACACCTTC.

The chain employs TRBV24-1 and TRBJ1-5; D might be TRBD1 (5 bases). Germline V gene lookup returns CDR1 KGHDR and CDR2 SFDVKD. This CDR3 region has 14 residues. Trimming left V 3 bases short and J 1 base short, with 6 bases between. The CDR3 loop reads CATSDRQSNQPQHF. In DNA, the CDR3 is TGTGCCACCAGTGATCGACAGAGCAATCAGCCCCAGCATTTT.

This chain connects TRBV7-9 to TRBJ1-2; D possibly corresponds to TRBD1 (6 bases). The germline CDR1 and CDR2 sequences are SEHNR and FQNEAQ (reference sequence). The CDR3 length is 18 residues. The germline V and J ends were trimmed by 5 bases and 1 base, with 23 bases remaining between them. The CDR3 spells CASSPKPDPGRGNYGYTF. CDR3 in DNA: TGTGCCAGCAGCCCTAAACCCGACCCCGGCAGGGGTAACTATGGCTACACCTTC.

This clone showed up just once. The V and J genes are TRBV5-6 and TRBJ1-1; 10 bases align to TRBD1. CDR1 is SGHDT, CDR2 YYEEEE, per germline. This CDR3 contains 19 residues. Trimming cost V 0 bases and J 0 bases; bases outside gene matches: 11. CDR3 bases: TGTGCCAGCAGCTTGGAATTTCTAGGGACAGGGGTCGTGAACACTGAAGCTTTCTTT. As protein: CASSLEFLGTGVVNTEAFF.

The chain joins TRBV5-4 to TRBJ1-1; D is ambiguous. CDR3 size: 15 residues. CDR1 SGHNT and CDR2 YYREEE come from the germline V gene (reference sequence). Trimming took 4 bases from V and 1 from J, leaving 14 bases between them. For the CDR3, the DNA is TGTGCCAGCAGCCCCGGACTTTGGGGGAACACTGAAGCTTTCTTT. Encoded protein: CASSPGLWGNTEAFF.

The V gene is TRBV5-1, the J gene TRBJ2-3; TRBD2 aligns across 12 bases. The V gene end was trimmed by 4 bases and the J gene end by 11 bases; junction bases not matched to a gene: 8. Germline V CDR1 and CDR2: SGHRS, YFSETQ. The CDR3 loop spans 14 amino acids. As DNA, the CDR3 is TGCGCCAGCAGCCCTAGCGGGAGGGCTATTAAGCAGTATTTT. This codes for CASSPSGRAIKQYF. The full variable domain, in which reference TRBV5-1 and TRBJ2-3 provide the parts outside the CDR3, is KAGVTQTPRYLIKTRGQQVTLSCSPISGHRSVSWYQQTPGQGLQFLFEYFSETQRNKGNFPGRFSGRQFSNSRSEMNVSTLELGDSALYLCASSPSGRAIKQYFGPGTRLTVL.

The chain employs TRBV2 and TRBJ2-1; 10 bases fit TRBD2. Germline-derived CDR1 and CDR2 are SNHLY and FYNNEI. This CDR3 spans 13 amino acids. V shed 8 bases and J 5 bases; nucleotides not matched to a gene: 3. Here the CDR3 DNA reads TGTGCCAGCGGGCTAGCGGGGGACAATGAGCAGTTCTTC. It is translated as CASGLAGDNEQFF.